This T cell receptor (beta chain) was obtained from a study of CD8 T cells in Susac syndrome. Study as a whole: The Susac syndrome patients that were sequenced included roughly six with active disease and fewer than 10 in remission. When blood was drawn, the patients with Susac syndrome were therapy-naive, on corticosteroids, or on intravenous immunoglobulin alone.

Sequencing of TCR beta was performed on blood CD8+ and CD4+ T cells. Random hexamers were used to reverse transcribe roughly 0.45 to 1 ug of RNA. Amplification of TCR beta CDR3 spanned 54 Vbeta and 13 Jbeta via immunoSEQ multiplex PCR. Each CDR3 protein gets one entry after TCRdb re-called the immunoSEQ multiplex PCR reads with MiXCR. The table includes tens of thousands of distinct CDR3 sequences, roughly 94% detected once. In germline, CDR1 is SGHVS, CDR2 FQNEAQ. The V end was cut by 1 base, the J end by 2 bases, with 12 bases between. The CDR3 is made up of 16 amino acids. The V call is TRBV7-8, the J call TRBJ2-1; TRBD2 might be the D (5 bases). The sequenced sample was CD8+ T cells from PBMCs. This sequence was found in a human donor with Susac syndrome. CDR3 DNA sequence: TGTGCCAGCAGCTTAGTGGAGGAAGGTCCCTACAATGAGCAGTTCTTC. Encoded protein: CASSLVEEGPYNEQFF.